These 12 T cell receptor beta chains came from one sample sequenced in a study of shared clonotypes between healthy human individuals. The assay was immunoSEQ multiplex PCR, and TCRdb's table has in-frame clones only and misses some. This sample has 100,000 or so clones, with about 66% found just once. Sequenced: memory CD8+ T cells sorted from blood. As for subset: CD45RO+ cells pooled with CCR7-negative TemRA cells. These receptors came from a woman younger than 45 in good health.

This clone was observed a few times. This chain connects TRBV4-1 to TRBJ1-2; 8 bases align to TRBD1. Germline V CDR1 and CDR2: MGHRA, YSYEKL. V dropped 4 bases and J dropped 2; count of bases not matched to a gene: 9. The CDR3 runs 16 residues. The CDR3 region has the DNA TGCGCCAGCAGCCTTGGGACAGGCCCACTAAACTATGGCTACACCTTC. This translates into CASSLGTGPLNYGYTF.

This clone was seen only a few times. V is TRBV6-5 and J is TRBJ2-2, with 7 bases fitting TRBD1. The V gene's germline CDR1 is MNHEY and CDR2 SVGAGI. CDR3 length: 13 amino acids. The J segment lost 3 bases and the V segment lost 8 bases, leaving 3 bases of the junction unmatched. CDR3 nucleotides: TGTGCCAGCGCCGGACAGGACACCGGGGAGCTGTTTTTT. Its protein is CASAGQDTGELFF.

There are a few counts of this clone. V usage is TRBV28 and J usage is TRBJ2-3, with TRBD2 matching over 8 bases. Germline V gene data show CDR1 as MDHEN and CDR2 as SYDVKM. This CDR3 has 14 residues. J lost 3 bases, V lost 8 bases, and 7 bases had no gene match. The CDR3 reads CASAAGGATDTQYF. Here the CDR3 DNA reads TGTGCCAGCGCCGCGGGAGGAGCTACAGATACGCAGTATTTT.

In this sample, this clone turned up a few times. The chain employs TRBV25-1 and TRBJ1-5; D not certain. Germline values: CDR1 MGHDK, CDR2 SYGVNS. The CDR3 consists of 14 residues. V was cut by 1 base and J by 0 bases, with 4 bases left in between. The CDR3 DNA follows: TGTGCCAGCAGTGAATCCATTAGCAATCAGCCCCAGCATTTT. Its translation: CASSESISNQPQHF.

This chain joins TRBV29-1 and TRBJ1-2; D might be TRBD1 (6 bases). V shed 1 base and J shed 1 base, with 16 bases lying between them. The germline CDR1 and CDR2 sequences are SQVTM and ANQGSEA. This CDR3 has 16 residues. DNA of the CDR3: TGCAGCGTTGAAGGCCATGGTTGCAGGGGTAACTATGGCTACACCTTC. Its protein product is CSVEGHGCRGNYGYTF.

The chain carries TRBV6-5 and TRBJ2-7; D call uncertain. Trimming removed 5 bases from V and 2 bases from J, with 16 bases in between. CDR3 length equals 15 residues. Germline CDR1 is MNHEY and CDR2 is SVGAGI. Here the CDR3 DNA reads TGTGCCAGCAGTCCGGGCAAGACTCCTACCTACGAGCAGTACTTC. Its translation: CASSPGKTPTYEQYF.

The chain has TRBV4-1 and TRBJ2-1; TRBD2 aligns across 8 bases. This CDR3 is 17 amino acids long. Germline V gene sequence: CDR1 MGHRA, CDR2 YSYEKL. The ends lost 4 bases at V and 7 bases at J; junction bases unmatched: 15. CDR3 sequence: CASSPTGGAGAGNEQFF. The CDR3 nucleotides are TGCGCCAGCAGCCCCACGGGTGGAGCGGGAGCGGGGAATGAGCAGTTCTTC.

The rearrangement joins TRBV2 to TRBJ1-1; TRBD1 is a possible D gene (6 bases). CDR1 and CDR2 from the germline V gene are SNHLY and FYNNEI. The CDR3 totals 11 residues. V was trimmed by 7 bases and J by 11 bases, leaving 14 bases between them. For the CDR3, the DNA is TGTGCCAGCATCCTTGACAGGACCGCTTTCTTT. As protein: CASILDRTAFF.

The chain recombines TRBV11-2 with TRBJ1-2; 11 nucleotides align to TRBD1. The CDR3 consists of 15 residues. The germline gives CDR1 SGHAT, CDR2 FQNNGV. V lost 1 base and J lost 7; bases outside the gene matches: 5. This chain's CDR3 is CASSLGTGGVGGYTF. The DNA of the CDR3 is TGTGCCAGCAGCTTAGGGACAGGGGGCGTCGGTGGCTACACCTTC.

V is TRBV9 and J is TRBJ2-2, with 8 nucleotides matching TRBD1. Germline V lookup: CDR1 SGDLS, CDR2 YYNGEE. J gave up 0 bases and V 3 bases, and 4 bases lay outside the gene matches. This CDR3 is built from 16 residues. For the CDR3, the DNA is TGTGCCAGCAGCGCGGGACAGGTGTCGAACACCGGGGAGCTGTTTTTT. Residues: CASSAGQVSNTGELFF.

CDR3 coding DNA: TGCAGCGCTGTAGGGAGAAATCGGGGAGAGCAGTACTTC. It specifies CSAVGRNRGEQYF. The chain carries TRBV29-1 and TRBJ2-7; D perhaps matches TRBD2 (5 bases). Germline CDR1 reads SQVTM; CDR2 reads ANQGSEA. This CDR3 has 13 amino acids. Trimming cost V 7 bases and J 7 bases, with 20 bases left between them.

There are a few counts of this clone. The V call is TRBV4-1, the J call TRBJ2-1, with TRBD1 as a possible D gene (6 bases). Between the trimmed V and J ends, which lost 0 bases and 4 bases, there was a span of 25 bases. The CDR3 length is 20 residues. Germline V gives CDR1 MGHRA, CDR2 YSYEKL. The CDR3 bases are TGCGCCAGCAGCCAAGACCGATTCACCGGGACAACCAACCGGTACAATGAGCAGTTCTTC. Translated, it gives CASSQDRFTGTTNRYNEQFF.